Only one count was recorded for the clone carrying this T cell receptor (beta chain). Its antigen is as yet unknown. The source of the sample is a study of T cell responses to AZD1222 COVID-19 vaccine. Whole-study findings and limits: Donors were chiefly white British, with a greater number of females, and clonal diversity was perhaps underestimated.

Trimming took 5 bases from V and 5 from J, leaving 11 bases between them. Germline values: CDR1 SGHTA, CDR2 FQGTGA. The CDR3 spans 13 residues. Libraries were prepared by immunoSEQ multiplex PCR; TCRdb keeps only in-frame clonotypes and omits some of them. This table holds about 120,000 clones, approximately 83% found once. V and J are TRBV7-3 and TRBJ2-3; D remains unclear. This TCR was recovered from an adult in good health. This specimen was peripheral blood, taken on day 0 of MenACWY control vaccination. The CDR3 nucleotides read TGTGCCAGCAGCAAAGGAGATGTAGATACGCAGTATTTT. Amino acids: CASSKGDVDTQYF.